The entry that follows covers one T cell receptor beta chain sequence. This clone has just one count. This receptor's antigen is unknown. Nothing much larger sits one base from this clone, and base qualities are not available. The sample is drawn from a study of T cell responses to AZD1222 COVID-19 vaccine (dated by TCRdb to 2020 to 2022). Study-level background: AZD1222 recipients with second doses at about 4 weeks or about 12 weeks were pooled, because spike-specific TCR depth and breadth did not differ between schedules. Enrollment into the trials was organized by age into subgroups of 18-55, 56-69 and 70-plus years, and those subgroups contained about 150, 27 and 61 TCR-sequenced participants, respectively. TCR sequencing was performed for 230 to 250 trial participants, of whom about 200 were given two doses of AZD1222 and around 26 were given two doses of MenACWY control vaccine.

Including the terminal cysteine and phenylalanine, the CDR3 comprises 12 residues. Only the CDR3 DNA is retained, 36 bases long and in frame from the first base. According to the germline V gene, CDR1 reads SNHLY and CDR2 reads FYNNEI. Trimming removed 2 bases from V and 3 bases from J, leaving 5 bases between the germline ends. The CDR3 regions of human TCRbeta chains were analyzed by immunosequencing. As for the original processing: TCRs in the repertoires were compared against a reference library of SARS-CoV-2-specific TCRs that had been generated with the MIRA antigen-specificity platform. Breadth meant the fraction of unique TCRs that were SARS-CoV-2-associated, whereas depth meant the fraction of total T cells that were SARS-CoV-2-associated. Using the MIRA data, each spike-specific TCR was assigned both to the spike region to which the TCR was reactive and to a CD4 or CD8 class. Log10-transformed breadth and depth values were compared by one-way ANOVA with Sidak's multiple comparisons tests. TCRdb obtained this table from immuneACCESS and retained in-frame rearrangements with V and J assigned. These tables miss some clones; where compared with another copy, unresolved V genes account for less than half of the shortfall, and the remainder is unexplained. V and J calls plus clone size are reproduced from that table; the DNA served to infer D and trimming. The table for this sample lists 150,000 or so clones; 75% to 95% of them were counted only once. Over 1.1% of the sample lies in the top ten.

What this sample's time point label stands for: baseline before first vaccination. Samples from vaccinated people were obtained from the UK trials COV001 and COV002, which included a single-blind randomized controlled phase 2/3 trial of AZD1222 (ChAdOx1 nCoV-19) in healthy adults. Trial participant PBMC samples were collected at day 0 and day 28 after the second dose for TCRbeta chain sequencing. What the research found in general, with its limitations: Because no samples from the day 14 peak response were available, repertoires could be characterized only after the peak T cell response. Spike-specific TCR breadth and depth rose significantly after two AZD1222 doses compared with day 0 and with MenACWY recipients. The 56-69-year group was small, and its depth increase did not reach significance, likely because of low power. Conclusions about previously exposed vaccinees were limited because only a handful of AZD1222 recipients were SARS-CoV-2 seropositive at baseline. Participants were mostly white British and included more females than males, and it was suggested by the authors that clonal diversity may have been underestimated. Nearly half of unique spike-specific TCRs reportedly recognized epitopes outside regions mutated in the B.1.351 and B.1.1.7 variants. CD4 TCRs associated with the vaccine covered the entire spike protein, and the dominant responses were in regions 160-218 and 743-854.

The chain joins TRBV2 to TRBJ2-7; confidence is insufficient to name the D gene. The clonotype originates from an adult in good health. The sample here was peripheral blood, taken on day 0 of AZD1222 vaccination. This receptor carries the CDR3 CASSELLYEQYF. The nucleotide sequence is given as TGTGCCAGCAGTGAACTCCTCTACGAGCAGTACTTC.